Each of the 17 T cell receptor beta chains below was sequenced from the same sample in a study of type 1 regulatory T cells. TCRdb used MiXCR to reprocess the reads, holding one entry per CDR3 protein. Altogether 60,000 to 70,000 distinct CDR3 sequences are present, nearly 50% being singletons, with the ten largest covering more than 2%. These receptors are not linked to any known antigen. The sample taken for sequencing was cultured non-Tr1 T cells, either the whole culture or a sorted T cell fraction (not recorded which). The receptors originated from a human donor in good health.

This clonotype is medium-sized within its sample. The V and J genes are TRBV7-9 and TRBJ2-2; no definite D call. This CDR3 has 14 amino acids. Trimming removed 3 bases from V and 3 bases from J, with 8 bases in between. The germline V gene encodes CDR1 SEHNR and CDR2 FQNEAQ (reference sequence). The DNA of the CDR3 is TGTGCCAGCAGCTTCATGGGTGACACCGGGGAGCTGTTTTTT. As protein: CASSFMGDTGELFF.

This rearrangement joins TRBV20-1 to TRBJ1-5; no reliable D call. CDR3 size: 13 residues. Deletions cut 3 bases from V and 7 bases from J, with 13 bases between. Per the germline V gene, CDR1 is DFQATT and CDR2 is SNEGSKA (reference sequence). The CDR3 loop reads CSASVGGVQPQHF. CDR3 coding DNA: TGCAGTGCTAGTGTCGGCGGGGTCCAGCCCCAGCATTTT.

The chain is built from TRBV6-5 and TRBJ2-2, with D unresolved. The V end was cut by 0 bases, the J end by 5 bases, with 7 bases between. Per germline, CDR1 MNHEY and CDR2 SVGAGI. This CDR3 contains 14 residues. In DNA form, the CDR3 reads TGTGCCAGCAGTTACTCGACGGCGACCGGGGAGCTGTTTTTT. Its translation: CASSYSTATGELFF.

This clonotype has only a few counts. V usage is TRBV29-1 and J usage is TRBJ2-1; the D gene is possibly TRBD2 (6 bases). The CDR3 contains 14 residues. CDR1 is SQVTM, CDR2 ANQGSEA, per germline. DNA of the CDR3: TGCCAAGGAACAGACGGGCCCCGGGGGAATGAGCAGTTCTTC. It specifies CQGTDGPRGNEQFF.

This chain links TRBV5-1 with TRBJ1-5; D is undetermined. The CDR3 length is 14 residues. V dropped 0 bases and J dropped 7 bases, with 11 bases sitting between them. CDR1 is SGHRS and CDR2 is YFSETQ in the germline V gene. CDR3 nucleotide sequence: TGCGCCAGCAGCTTGGAAGGGATGGGACAGCCCCAGCATTTT. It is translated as CASSLEGMGQPQHF.

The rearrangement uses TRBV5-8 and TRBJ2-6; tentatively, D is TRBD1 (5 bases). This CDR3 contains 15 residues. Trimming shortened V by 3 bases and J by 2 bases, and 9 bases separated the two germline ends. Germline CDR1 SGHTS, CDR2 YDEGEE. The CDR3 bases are TGTGCCAGCAGCTGGACATTCACTGGGGCCAACGTCCTGACTTTC. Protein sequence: CASSWTFTGANVLTF.

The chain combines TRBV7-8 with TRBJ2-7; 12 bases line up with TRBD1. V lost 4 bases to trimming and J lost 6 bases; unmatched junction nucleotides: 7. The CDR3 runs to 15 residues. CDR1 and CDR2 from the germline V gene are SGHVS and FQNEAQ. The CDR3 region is CASSSQGQGAVEQYF. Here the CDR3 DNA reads TGTGCCAGCAGCTCACAGGGACAGGGGGCAGTCGAGCAGTACTTC.

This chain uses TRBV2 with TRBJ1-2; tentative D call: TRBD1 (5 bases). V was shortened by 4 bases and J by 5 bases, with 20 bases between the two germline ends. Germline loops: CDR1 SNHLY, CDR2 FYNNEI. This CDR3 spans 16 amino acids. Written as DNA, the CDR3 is TGTGCCAGCAGTGGACAGATACTCGGATTAGGGTATGGCTACACCTTC. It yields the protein CASSGQILGLGYGYTF.

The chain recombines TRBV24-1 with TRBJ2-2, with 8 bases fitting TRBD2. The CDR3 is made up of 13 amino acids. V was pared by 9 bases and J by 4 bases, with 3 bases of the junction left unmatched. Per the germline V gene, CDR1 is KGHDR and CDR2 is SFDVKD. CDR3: CATGGGPTGELFF. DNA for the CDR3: TGTGCCACCGGCGGGGGGCCCACCGGGGAGCTGTTTTTT.

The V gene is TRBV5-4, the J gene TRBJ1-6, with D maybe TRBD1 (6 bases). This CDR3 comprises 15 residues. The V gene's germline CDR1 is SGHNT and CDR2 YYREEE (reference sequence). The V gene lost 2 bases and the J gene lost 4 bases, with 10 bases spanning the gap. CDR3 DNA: TGTGCCAGCAGCTTACAGGGCCAGTATAATTCACCCCTCCACTTT. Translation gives CASSLQGQYNSPLHF.

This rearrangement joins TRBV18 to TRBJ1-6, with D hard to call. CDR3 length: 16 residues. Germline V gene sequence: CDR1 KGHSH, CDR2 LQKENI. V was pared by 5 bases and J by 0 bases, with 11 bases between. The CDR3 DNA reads TGTGCCAGCTCATCGGCCAGGAGCTCCTATAATTCACCCCTCCACTTT. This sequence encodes CASSSARSSYNSPLHF.

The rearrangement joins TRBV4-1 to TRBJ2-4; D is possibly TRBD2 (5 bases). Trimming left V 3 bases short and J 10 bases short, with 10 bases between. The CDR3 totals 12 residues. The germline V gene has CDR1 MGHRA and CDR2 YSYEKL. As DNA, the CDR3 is TGCGCCAGCAGCCAGATAAGAGGGATTCAGTACTTC. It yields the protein CASSQIRGIQYF.

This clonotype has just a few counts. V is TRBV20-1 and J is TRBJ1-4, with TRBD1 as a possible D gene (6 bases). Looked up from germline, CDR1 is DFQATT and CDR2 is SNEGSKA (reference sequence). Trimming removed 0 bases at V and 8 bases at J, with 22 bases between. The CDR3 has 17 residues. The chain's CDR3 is CSARDLRPGALQEKLFF. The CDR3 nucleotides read TGCAGTGCTAGAGATCTCCGACCAGGGGCTCTACAGGAAAAACTGTTTTTT.

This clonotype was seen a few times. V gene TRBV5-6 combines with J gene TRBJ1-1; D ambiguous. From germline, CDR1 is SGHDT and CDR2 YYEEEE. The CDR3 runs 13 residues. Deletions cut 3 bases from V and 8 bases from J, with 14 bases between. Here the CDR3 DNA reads TGTGCCAGCAGCTCGTGGGGTCCGTTGGAAGCTTTCTTT. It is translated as CASSSWGPLEAFF.

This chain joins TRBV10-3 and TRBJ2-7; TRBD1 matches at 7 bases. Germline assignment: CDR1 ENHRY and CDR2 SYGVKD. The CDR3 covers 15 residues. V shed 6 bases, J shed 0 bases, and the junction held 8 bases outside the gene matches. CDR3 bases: TGTGCCATCAGAAGGACAGGCGAAAGCTCCTACGAGCAGTACTTC. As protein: CAIRRTGESSYEQYF.

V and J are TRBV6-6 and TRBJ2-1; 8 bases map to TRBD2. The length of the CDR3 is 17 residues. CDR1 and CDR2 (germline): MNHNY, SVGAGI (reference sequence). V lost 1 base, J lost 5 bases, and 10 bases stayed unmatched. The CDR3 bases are TGTGCCAGCAGTTACTTCGTCGGGGGGGCGACAAACAATGAGCAGTTCTTC. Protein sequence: CASSYFVGGATNNEQFF.

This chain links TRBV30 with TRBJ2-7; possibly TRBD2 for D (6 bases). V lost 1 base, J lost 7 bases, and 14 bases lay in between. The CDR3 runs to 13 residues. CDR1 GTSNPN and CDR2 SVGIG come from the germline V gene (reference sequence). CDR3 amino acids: CAWSGWTRGEQYF. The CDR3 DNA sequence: TGTGCCTGGAGTGGCTGGACCCGGGGGGAGCAGTACTTC. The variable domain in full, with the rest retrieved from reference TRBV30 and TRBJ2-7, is SQTIHQWPATLVQPVGSPLSLECTVEGTSNPNLYWYRQAAGRGLQLLFYSVGIGQISSEVPQNLSASRPQDRQFILSSKKLLLSDSGFYLCAWSGWTRGEQYFGPGTRLTVT.